Listed here are 15 T cell receptor beta chains from one sample, sequenced in a study of blood T cell repertoires in COVID-19. Method: immunoSEQ multiplex PCR; TCRdb's copy keeps in-frame clones and lacks some. The sample lists 25,000 to 30,000 clones; less than 90% were seen once. Sequenced input: peripheral blood. The receptors were sampled from a human donor in a cohort sampled during active COVID-19.

The J gene is TRBJ2-7, the V gene TRBV18; TRBD1 matches at 10 bases. Germline V lookup: CDR1 KGHSH, CDR2 LQKENI. With V trimmed by 5 bases and J by 7 bases, 11 bases remained unmatched. The CDR3 extends over 15 amino acids. In DNA, the CDR3 is TGTGCCAGCTCAGCCGACAGGGGGCCTTTCGGGGAGCAGTACTTC. Translated: CASSADRGPFGEQYF. The entire variable domain, with the rest obtained from reference TRBV18 and TRBJ2-7, is as follows: NAGVMQNPRHLVRRRGQEARLRCSPMKGHSHVYWYRQLPEEGLKFMVYLQKENIIDESGMPKERFSAEFPKEGPSILRIQQVVRGDSAAYFCASSADRGPFGEQYFGPGTRLTVT.

J is TRBJ1-4 and V is TRBV18, with 10 bases that match TRBD1. In germline, CDR1 is KGHSH, CDR2 LQKENI. J lost 4 bases, V lost 3 bases, and 8 bases had no gene match. The CDR3 sequence is 17 residues long. As DNA, the CDR3 is TGTGCCAGCTCACCTTCTCGACAGGGGGCCGGTAATGAAAAACTGTTTTTT. Translated, it gives CASSPSRQGAGNEKLFF. Variable domain in full (rest from reference TRBV18 and TRBJ1-4): NAGVMQNPRHLVRRRGQEARLRCSPMKGHSHVYWYRQLPEEGLKFMVYLQKENIIDESGMPKERFSAEFPKEGPSILRIQQVVRGDSAAYFCASSPSRQGAGNEKLFFGSGTQLSVL.

The rearrangement links TRBV12-3 or TRBV12-4 to TRBJ2-3; D uncertain. The CDR3 is made up of 8 amino acids. V gave up 11 bases and J gave up 11 bases, with 8 bases separating them. CDR3 sequence: CASVRQYF. The DNA for the CDR3 is TGTGCCTCGGTGCGGCAGTATTTT.

J is TRBJ2-7 and V is TRBV29-1; 7 nucleotides align to TRBD1. CDR3 length: 14 amino acids. V was pared by 5 bases and J by 1 base, with 8 bases of the junction left unmatched. Germline CDR1 SQVTM, CDR2 ANQGSEA. The CDR3: CSVSSLGQSYEQYF. CDR3 DNA sequence: TGCAGCGTTTCATCCCTGGGACAGTCCTACGAGCAGTACTTC.

This chain uses TRBV11-3 with TRBJ2-3; a possible D gene is TRBD1 (5 bases). The length of the CDR3 is 13 residues. Per germline, CDR1 SGHNT and CDR2 YENEEA. Trimming cost V 1 base and J 6 bases, with 8 bases left between them. CDR3 residues: CASSLGGADTQYF. CDR3 bases: TGTGCCAGCAGCTTAGGTGGGGCGGATACGCAGTATTTT.

The chain recombines TRBV5-4 with TRBJ1-1; TRBD1 matches at 7 bases. Germline V CDR1 and CDR2: SGHNT, YYREEE (reference sequence). Trimming cost V 2 bases and J 4 bases; bases outside gene matches: 8. The CDR3 is made up of 15 amino acids. Written as DNA, the CDR3 is TGTGCCAGCAGCTTTACAGGGGTTGGTGGCACTGAAGCTTTCTTT. It encodes CASSFTGVGGTEAFF.

This clone occurred once. V gene TRBV27 combines with J gene TRBJ1-3; 10 bases are a match to TRBD1. With V trimmed by 6 bases and J by 4 bases, 3 bases remained unmatched. The germline gives CDR1 MNHEY, CDR2 SMNVEV (reference sequence). The CDR3 is made up of 14 amino acids. The CDR3 DNA is TGTGCCAGCAGCCGACAGGGGGCCGGAAACACCATATATTTT. Amino acids: CASSRQGAGNTIYF.

This chain uses TRBV7-2 with TRBJ1-2; D remains ambiguous. Trimming left V 3 bases short and J 6 bases short, with 8 bases between. CDR1 SGHTA and CDR2 FQGNSA come from the germline V gene. This CDR3 comprises 12 residues. The CDR3 DNA sequence: TGTGCCAGCAGCTTCCCGGGGAATGGCTACACCTTC. This encodes CASSFPGNGYTF.

The chain uses TRBV7-9 and TRBJ2-3, with TRBD1 matching 11 bases. After removal of 5 bases from V and 0 bases from J, the junction contained 4 bases not matched to a gene. The CDR3 consists of 16 residues. Germline CDR1 reads SEHNR; CDR2 reads FQNEAQ (reference sequence). Here the CDR3 DNA reads TGTGCCAGCAGCCAAGGGACAGGGGGTAGCACAGATACGCAGTATTTT. It translates to CASSQGTGGSTDTQYF.

The chain recombines TRBV27 with TRBJ2-2; D is unclear. The CDR3 covers 13 residues. V was shortened by 1 base and J by 6 bases, with 6 bases between the two germline ends. Germline CDR1 MNHEY, CDR2 SMNVEV (reference sequence). The CDR3 sequence is CASSLFGSGELFF. The CDR3, as DNA: TGTGCCAGCAGTTTATTCGGGTCCGGGGAGCTGTTTTTT.

The J gene is TRBJ2-5, the V gene TRBV7-9; TRBD2 matches 12 bases. The ends lost 4 bases at V and 5 bases at J; junction bases unmatched: 8. This CDR3 contains 16 residues. The V gene's germline CDR1 is SEHNR and CDR2 FQNEAQ (reference sequence). The CDR3 DNA reads TGTGCCAGCAGCTGGCGACTAGCGGGGGCCCTGGAGACCCAGTACTTC. Residues: CASSWRLAGALETQYF.

Here the CDR3 reads CASSGQGGEQYF. The CDR3 DNA is TGTGCCAGCAGCGGACAGGGGGGGGAGCAGTACTTC. The chain recombines TRBV27 with TRBJ2-7; 10 bases fit TRBD1. V lost 6 bases, J lost 7 bases, and 3 bases stayed unmatched. Germline V gene lookup returns CDR1 MNHEY and CDR2 SMNVEV (reference sequence). There are 12 residues in the CDR3.

The rearrangement uses TRBV18 and TRBJ2-5; the D is unclear. The CDR3 is 15 residues long. The V and J ends lost 4 bases and 2 bases respectively, with 14 bases between them. Germline CDR1 reads KGHSH; CDR2 reads LQKENI. CDR3 bases: TGTGCCAGCTCACTAGCCGCGGCCCGACAAGAGACCCAGTACTTC. Its translation is CASSLAAARQETQYF.

The rearrangement links TRBV2 to TRBJ2-2; no clear D. CDR1 is SNHLY, CDR2 FYNNEI, per germline. The CDR3 extends over 12 amino acids. Trimming pared 7 bases from V and 6 bases from J, leaving 9 bases between. The CDR3 loop reads CASMLPPGELFF. CDR3 nucleotides: TGTGCCAGCATGCTACCGCCCGGGGAGCTGTTTTTT.

V and J are TRBV7-2 and TRBJ1-4; no definite D call. The CDR3 consists of 15 residues. Germline V gives CDR1 SGHTA, CDR2 FQGNSA. Trimming cost V 1 base and J 8 bases, with 14 bases left between them. This CDR3 reads CASSLGHVLFEKLFF. In DNA, the CDR3 is TGTGCCAGCAGCTTAGGACACGTTCTCTTCGAAAAACTGTTTTTT.